This entry describes one T cell receptor (beta chain). Germline CDR1 reads SGHNT; CDR2 reads YYREEE (reference sequence). The length of the CDR3 is 15 residues. Unmatched junction bases numbered 5, after V lost 4 bases and J lost 6 bases. These data belong to a study of blood T cell repertoires in COVID-19. Sequencing was performed with immunoSEQ multiplex PCR; in TCRdb, only in-frame clones are kept and a portion is missing. In the table there are 200,000 to 250,000 clones, 70% to 90% of which are singletons. V is TRBV5-4 and J is TRBJ1-6; 9 bases map to TRBD1. The sequenced sample consisted of peripheral blood. The sequence derives from a man aged 25 to 45 with COVID-19, enrolled during active disease. The CDR3 sequence: CASSTGQGTNSPLHF. CDR3 nucleotides: TGTGCCAGCAGCACGGGACAGGGCACTAATTCACCCCTCCACTTT.